The subject of this entry is one TCR beta chain. 5'RACE template switching added a universal primer site and UMIs to TCR cDNA. Using its own MiXCR run on the 5' RACE reads, TCRdb lists one record per CDR3 protein. The profile shows around 500,000 distinct CDR3 sequences, 21% of them singletons. This sample was included in a study of T cells after yellow fever vaccination. The CDR3 is made up of 15 amino acids. CDR1 MDHEN and CDR2 SYDVKM come from the germline V gene. After removal of 4 bases from V and 6 bases from J, the junction contained 8 bases not matched to a gene. Sample: PBMCs, taken about 21 days after the first yellow fever vaccination. The origin of this receptor is a man aged 18 to 35 who received the YFV17D yellow fever vaccine. The chain links TRBV28 to TRBJ2-1; 8 nucleotides line up with TRBD1. The CDR3 nucleotides are TGTGCCAGCAGTTCGGGACAGGTCAGGAGCAATGAGCAGTTCTTC. Its protein product is CASSSGQVRSNEQFF.